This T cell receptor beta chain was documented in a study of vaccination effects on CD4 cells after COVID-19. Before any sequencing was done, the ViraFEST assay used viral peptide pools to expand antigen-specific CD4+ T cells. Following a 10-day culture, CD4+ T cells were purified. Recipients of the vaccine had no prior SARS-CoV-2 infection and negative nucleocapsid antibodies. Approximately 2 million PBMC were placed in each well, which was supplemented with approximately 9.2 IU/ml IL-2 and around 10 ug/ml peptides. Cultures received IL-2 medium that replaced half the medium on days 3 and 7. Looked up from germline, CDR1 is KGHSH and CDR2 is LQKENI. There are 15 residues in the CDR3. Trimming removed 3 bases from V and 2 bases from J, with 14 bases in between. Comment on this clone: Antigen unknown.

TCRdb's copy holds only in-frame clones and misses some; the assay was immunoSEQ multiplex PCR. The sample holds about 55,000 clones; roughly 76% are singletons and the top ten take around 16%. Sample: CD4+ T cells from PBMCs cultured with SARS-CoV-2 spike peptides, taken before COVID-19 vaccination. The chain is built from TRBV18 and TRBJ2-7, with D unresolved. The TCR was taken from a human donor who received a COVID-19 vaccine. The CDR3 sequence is CASSPLLYFTYEQYF. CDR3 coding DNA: TGTGCCAGCTCACCGCTCCTGTATTTTACCTACGAGCAGTACTTC.